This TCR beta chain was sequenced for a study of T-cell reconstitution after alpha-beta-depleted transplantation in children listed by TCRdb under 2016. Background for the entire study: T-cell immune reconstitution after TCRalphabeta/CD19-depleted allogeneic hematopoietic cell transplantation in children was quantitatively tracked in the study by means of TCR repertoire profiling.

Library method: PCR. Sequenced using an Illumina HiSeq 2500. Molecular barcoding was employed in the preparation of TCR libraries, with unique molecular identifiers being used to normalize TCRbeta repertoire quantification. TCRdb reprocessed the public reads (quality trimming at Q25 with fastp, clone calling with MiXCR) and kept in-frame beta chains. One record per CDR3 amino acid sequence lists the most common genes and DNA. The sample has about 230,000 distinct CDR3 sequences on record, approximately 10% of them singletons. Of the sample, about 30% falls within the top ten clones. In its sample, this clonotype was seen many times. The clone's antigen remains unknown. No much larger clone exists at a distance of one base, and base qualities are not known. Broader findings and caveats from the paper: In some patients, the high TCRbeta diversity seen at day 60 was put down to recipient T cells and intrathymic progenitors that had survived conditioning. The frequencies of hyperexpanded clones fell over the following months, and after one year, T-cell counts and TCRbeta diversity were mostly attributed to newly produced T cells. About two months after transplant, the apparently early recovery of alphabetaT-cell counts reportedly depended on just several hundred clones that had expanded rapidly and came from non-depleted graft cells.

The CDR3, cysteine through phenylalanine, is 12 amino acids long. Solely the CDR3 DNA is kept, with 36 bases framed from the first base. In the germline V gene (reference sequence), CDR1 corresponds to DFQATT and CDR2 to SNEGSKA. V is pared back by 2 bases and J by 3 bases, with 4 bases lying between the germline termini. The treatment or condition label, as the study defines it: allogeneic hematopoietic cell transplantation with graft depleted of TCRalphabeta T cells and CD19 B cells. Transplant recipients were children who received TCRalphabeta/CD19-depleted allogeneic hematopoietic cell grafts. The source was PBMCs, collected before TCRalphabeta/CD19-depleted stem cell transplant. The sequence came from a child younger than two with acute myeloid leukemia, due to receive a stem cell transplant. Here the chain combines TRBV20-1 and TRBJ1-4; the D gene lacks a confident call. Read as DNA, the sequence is TGCAGTGCTAGACCGGCTAATGAAAAACTGTTTTTT. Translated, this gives CSARPANEKLFF.